The 26 T cell receptor beta chains below were found in one sample sequenced in a study of beta chain features in type 1 diabetes. The study reverse transcribed the entire isolated RNA, so it sequenced expressed TCRB transcripts. Clones were sequenced by immunoSEQ multiplex PCR, and TCRdb holds only the in-frame ones, with some missing. The sample holds 600,000 to 700,000 clones, around 11% seen once. Antigens of these TCRs are unknown. Broader study findings: Across all four CD4+ subsets, people with type 1 diabetes showed modestly shorter TCRB CDR3s.

Sequenced sample: naive CD4+ T cells from blood. All receptors come from a man younger than 40 with type 1 diabetes.

The chain uses TRBV7-2 and TRBJ2-2; D is ambiguous. This CDR3 spans 14 amino acids. CDR1 is SGHTA and CDR2 is FQGNSA in the germline V gene. The V end was cut by 2 bases, the J end by 13 bases, with 17 bases between. This CDR3 reads CASSLSLKNRGLFF. The CDR3 DNA sequence: TGTGCCAGCAGCTTATCCTTAAAGAATCGTGGGCTGTTTTTT.

The genes are TRBV5-6 and TRBJ2-5; D not resolved. The CDR3 sequence is 14 residues long. The germline V and J ends were trimmed by 4 bases and 4 bases, with 14 bases remaining between them. The germline gives CDR1 SGHDT, CDR2 YYEEEE. The CDR3 reads CASSPVQGRETQYF. The CDR3 nucleotides are TGTGCCAGCAGCCCCGTTCAAGGACGAGAGACCCAGTACTTC.

The chain employs TRBV7-2 and TRBJ1-1; the match to TRBD1 covers 10 bases. This CDR3 is 18 amino acids long. J gave up 4 bases and V 3 bases, and 14 bases lay outside the gene matches. Looked up from germline, CDR1 is SGHTA and CDR2 is FQGNSA. The CDR3, as DNA: TGTGCCAGCAGCTTTAGGGGACAGGGGAGTCGAGCGTTCACTGAAGCTTTCTTT. This gives the protein CASSFRGQGSRAFTEAFF.

With respect to this clone: With a much larger clone just one base away, this may be a read error. The chain employs TRBV11-3 and TRBJ2-7, with D unclear. CDR3 length: 11 amino acids. Trimming pared 5 bases from V and 2 bases from J, leaving 4 bases between. Germline values: CDR1 SGHNT, CDR2 YENEEA. The CDR3 loop is CASSRAYEQYF. CDR3 in DNA: TGTGCCAGCAGCCGAGCCTACGAGCAGTACTTC.

The chain employs TRBV9 and TRBJ2-1; D not resolved. CDR1 and CDR2 from the germline V gene are SGDLS and YYNGEE. CDR3 length equals 16 residues. The V end lost 3 bases, the J end lost 3 bases, and 16 bases lay between the germline ends. CDR3 DNA sequence: TGTGCCAGCAGCGGATACATCGGAAGGGACTACAATGAGCAGTTCTTC. This codes for CASSGYIGRDYNEQFF. The whole variable domain, filled in from reference TRBV9 and TRBJ2-1, reads DSGVTQTPKHLITATGQRVTLRCSPRSGDLSVYWYQQSLDQGLQFLIQYYNGEERAKGNILERFSAQQFPDLHSELNLSSLELGDSALYFCASSGYIGRDYNEQFFGPGTRLTVL.

This clone was seen a few times. The J gene is TRBJ2-3, the V gene TRBV6-5; D not certain. V lost 2 bases and J 0 bases, leaving 12 bases between the germline ends. CDR1 is MNHEY, CDR2 SVGAGI, per germline. CDR3 size: 16 residues. The CDR3 DNA reads TGTGCCAGCAGTTACGACTTTGCTTCTAGCACAGATACGCAGTATTTT. Translating gives CASSYDFASSTDTQYF.

The chain uses TRBV10-3 and TRBJ2-7; 8 bases fit TRBD1. The J segment lost 4 bases and the V segment lost 5 bases, leaving 10 bases of the junction unmatched. In germline, CDR1 is ENHRY, CDR2 SYGVKD. This CDR3 has 15 residues. CDR3 DNA: TGTGCCATCAGTACAGGGGGAAGTTTTTCATACGAGCAGTACTTC. Its protein product is CAISTGGSFSYEQYF.

This chain links TRBV4-2 with TRBJ1-5; D remains unclear. This CDR3 is 14 amino acids long. Trimming pared 0 bases from V and 9 bases from J, leaving 12 bases between. Germline CDR1 reads LGHNA; CDR2 reads YNFKEQ. The CDR3 spells CASSQEVAARPQHF. CDR3 bases: TGTGCCAGCAGCCAAGAGGTGGCAGCACGGCCCCAGCATTTT.

This clone was found a few times. The chain uses TRBV29-1 and TRBJ2-7; 7 positions agree with TRBD1. V shed 4 bases, J shed 4 bases, and the junction held 4 bases outside the gene matches. The CDR3 extends over 12 amino acids. In germline, CDR1 is SQVTM, CDR2 ANQGSEA. The CDR3 DNA is TGCAGCGTTGGGAGCAGGGGGTACGAGCAGTACTTC. This gives the protein CSVGSRGYEQYF.

This clone has a handful of counts. This chain links TRBV5-1 with TRBJ2-3, with TRBD1 matching over 10 bases. In germline, CDR1 is SGHRS, CDR2 YFSETQ. The CDR3 is 16 residues long. V was pared by 4 bases and J by 6 bases, with 11 bases of the junction left unmatched. The CDR3 nucleotides are TGCGCCAGCAGCCTCGGACAGGGGGACACCATCGATACGCAGTATTTT. This encodes CASSLGQGDTIDTQYF. The full variable domain, rest sourced from reference TRBV5-1 and TRBJ2-3, is KAGVTQTPRYLIKTRGQQVTLSCSPISGHRSVSWYQQTPGQGLQFLFEYFSETQRNKGNFPGRFSGRQFSNSRSEMNVSTLELGDSALYLCASSLGQGDTIDTQYFGPGTRLTVL.

This chain joins TRBV7-2 and TRBJ2-1; D ambiguous. V lost 7 bases, J lost 5 bases, and 15 bases lay in between. Germline V gives CDR1 SGHTA, CDR2 FQGNSA. There are 14 residues in the CDR3. The DNA of the CDR3 is TGTGCCAGCACCACTCAGGCAGTTGACAATGAGCAGTTCTTC. This encodes CASTTQAVDNEQFF.

This clone appeared a few times. The chain joins TRBV5-4 to TRBJ2-1, with TRBD2 as a possible D gene (6 bases). V was clipped by 2 bases and J by 2 bases, with 14 bases between them. Germline V lookup: CDR1 SGHNT, CDR2 YYREEE (reference sequence). This CDR3 contains 16 residues. As DNA, the CDR3 is TGTGCCAGCAGCTTCCCAGGTGGGGGGACCTACAATGAGCAGTTCTTC. Its translation: CASSFPGGGTYNEQFF.

The chain employs TRBV19 and TRBJ2-7, with D hard to call. Germline V gives CDR1 LNHDA, CDR2 SQIVND (reference sequence). The CDR3 contains 13 residues. V shed 6 bases and J shed 0 bases, with 9 bases lying between them. CDR3 protein: CASSGRNSYEQYF. DNA of the CDR3: TGTGCCAGTAGCGGACGTAACTCCTACGAGCAGTACTTC.

This clone occurred a few times. V gene TRBV7-8 combines with J gene TRBJ1-6; D unresolved. There are 13 residues in the CDR3. The germline V and J ends were trimmed by 4 bases and 7 bases, with 8 bases remaining between them. CDR1 is SGHVS and CDR2 is FQNEAQ in the germline V gene. The CDR3 loop reads CASSSWTNSPLHF. The CDR3 DNA reads as TGTGCCAGCAGCTCCTGGACCAATTCACCCCTCCACTTT.

This clone was counted only a few times. The genes are TRBV29-1 and TRBJ2-7; maybe TRBD1 (6 bases). Between the trimmed V and J ends, which lost 2 bases and 0 bases, there was a span of 20 bases. In germline, CDR1 is SQVTM, CDR2 ANQGSEA. The CDR3 is 17 amino acids. As DNA, the CDR3 is TGCAGCGTTGAAACAGGGCCTGACTTCGTTAGCTCCTACGAGCAGTACTTC. Protein: CSVETGPDFVSSYEQYF.

The chain employs TRBV30 and TRBJ1-5; D gene uncertain. The ends were cut back, 2 bases at V and 0 bases at J, with 8 bases in the middle. This CDR3 contains 14 residues. Germline V lookup: CDR1 GTSNPN, CDR2 SVGIG (reference sequence). This chain's CDR3 is CAWSSLGSNQPQHF. DNA of the CDR3: TGTGCCTGGAGTTCGTTGGGTAGCAATCAGCCCCAGCATTTT. The complete variable domain, with remaining parts taken from reference TRBV30 and TRBJ1-5, reads SQTIHQWPATLVQPVGSPLSLECTVEGTSNPNLYWYRQAAGRGLQLLFYSVGIGQISSEVPQNLSASRPQDRQFILSSKKLLLSDSGFYLCAWSSLGSNQPQHFGDGTRLSIL.

This clone has just a few counts. V gene TRBV6-5 combines with J gene TRBJ2-3; D is uncertain. The CDR3 spans 14 residues. Per the germline V gene, CDR1 is MNHEY and CDR2 is SVGAGI. With 7 bases removed from V and 3 bases from J, the gap between germline ends came to 14 bases. Here the CDR3 reads CASKRSRQTDTQYF. CDR3 bases: TGTGCCAGCAAAAGGAGCAGACAAACAGATACGCAGTATTTT.

The chain combines TRBV11-2 with TRBJ2-3; 15 nucleotides agree with TRBD2. Germline lookup yields CDR1 SGHAT and CDR2 FQNNGV. Losses at the gene ends were 5 bases for V and 4 bases for J; bases not matched to a gene: 10. The CDR3 is made up of 18 amino acids. CDR3 coding DNA: TGTGCCAGCAGCCCTCGGACTAGCGGGGGGGCCCAGGCAGATACGCAGTATTTT. Translated: CASSPRTSGGAQADTQYF.

This clone appeared a few times. This chain connects TRBV10-3 to TRBJ1-4; TRBD1 aligns across 9 bases. Trimming took 6 bases from V and 7 from J; bases not matched to a gene: 9. Germline V gene data show CDR1 as ENHRY and CDR2 as SYGVKD. CDR3 length: 15 amino acids. This chain's CDR3 is CAISPGQGRFEKLFF. The CDR3, as DNA: TGTGCCATCAGCCCCGGACAGGGGAGGTTTGAAAAACTGTTTTTT.

The sample holds many counts of this clone. The chain recombines TRBV7-9 with TRBJ2-3, with D possibly matching TRBD2 (5 bases). This CDR3 is 14 amino acids long. The V end lost 6 bases, the J end lost 2 bases, and 12 bases lay between the germline ends. Germline CDR1 is SEHNR and CDR2 is FQNEAQ (reference sequence). CDR3 loop: CASSEGRPTDTQYF. CDR3 nucleotides: TGTGCCAGCAGTGAGGGCAGGCCCACAGATACGCAGTATTTT.

V usage is TRBV27 and J usage is TRBJ1-2, with D unclear. This CDR3 spans 14 amino acids. The V and J ends lost 1 base and 4 bases respectively, with 10 bases between them. CDR1 MNHEY and CDR2 SMNVEV come from the germline V gene (reference sequence). In DNA form, the CDR3 reads TGTGCCAGCAGTTTATTGCACGGCCCCTATGGCTACACCTTC. It is translated as CASSLLHGPYGYTF.

The chain recombines TRBV14 with TRBJ1-2; no definite D call. Trimming removed 1 base at V and 2 bases at J, with 8 bases between. Germline lookup yields CDR1 SGHDN and CDR2 FVKESK. This CDR3 is 14 amino acids long. Written as DNA, the CDR3 is TGTGCCAGCAGCCAAGTTAGAGGGAACTATGGCTACACCTTC. The encoded protein is CASSQVRGNYGYTF.

The V gene is TRBV4-3, the J gene TRBJ2-7; 7 bases match TRBD1. V shed 4 bases, J shed 0 bases, and the junction held 6 bases outside the gene matches. Germline CDR1 is LGHNA and CDR2 is YSLEER. This CDR3 region has 15 residues. The CDR3 reads CASSRDSRSSYEQYF. For the CDR3, the DNA is TGCGCCAGCAGCCGGGACAGTAGGAGCTCCTACGAGCAGTACTTC.

A few counts support this clone. The V and J genes are TRBV6-1 and TRBJ2-1; D is undetermined. The germline V and J ends were trimmed by 5 bases and 5 bases, with 16 bases remaining between them. The CDR3 consists of 15 residues. Germline-derived CDR1 and CDR2 are MNHNS and SASEGT. Here the CDR3 reads CASSLGHTQDNEQFF. For the CDR3, the DNA is TGTGCCAGCAGTTTAGGGCATACTCAAGACAATGAGCAGTTCTTC.

The CDR3 coding sequence is TGTGCCTGGTCGGCGGCGGCACCTTATAGCAATCAGCCCCAGCATTTT. Its protein is CAWSAAAPYSNQPQHF. The genes are TRBV30 and TRBJ1-5, with D uncertain. Germline lookup yields CDR1 GTSNPN and CDR2 SVGIG (reference sequence). V lost 5 bases and J lost 0, with 17 bases in between. The CDR3 runs 16 residues. The full variable domain, completed using reference TRBV30 and TRBJ1-5, is SQTIHQWPATLVQPVGSPLSLECTVEGTSNPNLYWYRQAAGRGLQLLFYSVGIGQISSEVPQNLSASRPQDRQFILSSKKLLLSDSGFYLCAWSAAAPYSNQPQHFGDGTRLSIL.

Only a few counts were recorded for this clone. The genes are TRBV27 and TRBJ2-2; 14 nucleotides line up with TRBD2. This CDR3 contains 18 residues. The V and J ends lost 6 bases and 5 bases, in that order; junction bases with no gene match: 11. The germline CDR1 and CDR2 sequences are MNHEY and SMNVEV (reference sequence). The CDR3 loop is CASSRLGLAGGWTGELFF. CDR3 sequence (DNA): TGTGCCAGCAGCCGCCTTGGACTAGCGGGGGGTTGGACCGGGGAGCTGTTTTTT.